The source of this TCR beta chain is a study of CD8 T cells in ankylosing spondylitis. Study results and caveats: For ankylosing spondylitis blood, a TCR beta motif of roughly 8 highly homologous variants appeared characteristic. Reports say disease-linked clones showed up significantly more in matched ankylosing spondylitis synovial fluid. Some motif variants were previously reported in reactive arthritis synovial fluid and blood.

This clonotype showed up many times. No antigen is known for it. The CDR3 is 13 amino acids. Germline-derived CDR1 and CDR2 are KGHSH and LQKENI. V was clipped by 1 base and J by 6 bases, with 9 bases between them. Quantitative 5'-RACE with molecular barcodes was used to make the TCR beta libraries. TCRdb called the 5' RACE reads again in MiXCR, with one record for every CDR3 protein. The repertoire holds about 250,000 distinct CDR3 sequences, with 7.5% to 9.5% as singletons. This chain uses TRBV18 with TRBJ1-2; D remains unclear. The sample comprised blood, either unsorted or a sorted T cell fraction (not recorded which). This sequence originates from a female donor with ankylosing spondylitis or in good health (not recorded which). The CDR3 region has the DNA TGTGCCAGCTCACCACGATCTTCAGATGGCTACACCTTC. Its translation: CASSPRSSDGYTF.